The T cell receptor beta chain described here comes from a study of sequential checkpoint blockade in melanoma. On the study more broadly: After both sequences, patients received maintenance nivolumab.

The data were produced by immunoSEQ multiplex PCR, yet TCRdb's version contains in-frame clones alone and is incomplete. The table has roughly 1,300 clones, more than 60% seen once. Treatment given: randomized to nivolumab then ipilimumab (arm A) or the reverse (arm B). No patient had prior DNA-damaging chemotherapy. The clonotype was recovered from a human patient with melanoma. Some clones in this sample may be carry-over from other donors' samples. Specimen: CD8+ T cells sorted from blood (inferred from file names), collected from a patient given nivolumab and ipilimumab in sequence.

Here the CDR3 DNA reads TGTGCCAGCAGTTTATTCGGGACAGTGATGGCCTACGAGCAGTACTTC. Translated, it gives CASSLFGTVMAYEQYF. The chain has TRBV28 and TRBJ2-7, with TRBD1 matching 7 bases. With V trimmed by 1 base and J by 2 bases, 8 bases remained unmatched. Germline V gene data show CDR1 as MDHEN and CDR2 as SYDVKM. The CDR3 is made up of 16 amino acids.